This TCR beta chain comes out of a study of regulatory T cells in long-lasting Graves disease. This clonotype was observed a few times. Its antigen is undetermined. The study's findings and limits: Newly diagnosed patients shared 850 to 1,000 public clonotypes; persistent patients shared approximately 2,700.

Documented time point: newly diagnosed GD, antithyroid drugs for less than 3 months. Isolated PBMC RNA provided the starting material for the TCR library. Diagnoses of Graves' disease were made by American Thyroid Association guidelines. Relying on iRepertoire HTBI primers and Arm-PCR of CDR3 regions, the team built TCR beta libraries. As handled by the study authors: Identification yielded around 68 TRBV and 14 TRBJ segments across samples. TCRdb fed the multiplex PCR reads into MiXCR, producing one record per CDR3 protein. TCRdb's processing, not the authors', yielded these V and J calls. There are around 480,000 distinct CDR3 sequences in the sample; roughly a sixth occur only once, and approximately 25% lies in the top ten. V trimming: 6 bases; J trimming: 6 bases; junction bases outside the gene matches: 8. The length of the CDR3 is 15 residues. Germline CDR1 reads MNHNS; CDR2 reads SASEGT. These same data were also listed under a study on T cells in Graves' hyperthyroidism and ophthalmopathy.

The chain couples TRBV6-1 to TRBJ1-6, with TRBD1 identical over 7 bases. The material sequenced was peripheral blood mononuclear cells (PBMCs), taken at new diagnosis, from a patient treated with antithyroid drugs. The clonotype originates from a woman aged 35-60 years with Graves disease. CDR3 amino acids: CASRPWDRINSPLHF. The CDR3 DNA follows: TGTGCCAGCAGGCCCTGGGACAGAATTAATTCACCCCTCCACTTT.